One sample yielded the 20 T cell receptor beta chains listed below, sequenced in a study of shared T cell receptors in the human thymus. TCRdb's copy holds only in-frame clones and misses some; the assay was immunoSEQ multiplex PCR. The sample contains 500,000 to 750,000 clones, approximately 87% of which appear only once. The sample also formed part of further work on human thymus T cells.

The sample comprised thymocytes. These receptors all come from a boy in the first two years of life with a congenital heart defect.

The chain combines TRBV7-9 with TRBJ1-2; 8 bases align to TRBD1. The CDR3 runs 16 residues. In germline, CDR1 is SEHNR, CDR2 FQNEAQ (reference sequence). The V and J ends lost 3 bases and 4 bases, in that order; junction bases with no gene match: 10. The CDR3 is CASSFKLQGAPYGYTF. As DNA, the CDR3 is TGTGCCAGCAGCTTTAAATTGCAGGGGGCTCCCTATGGCTACACCTTC.

The chain has TRBV11-2 and TRBJ2-1; weak D call: TRBD2 (5 bases). CDR1 SGHAT and CDR2 FQNNGV come from the germline V gene. There are 14 residues in the CDR3. V lost 2 bases, J lost 8 bases, and 13 bases lay in between. The CDR3 region is CASSLPRPGDEQFF. DNA of the CDR3: TGTGCCAGCAGCTTACCGAGACCCGGGGATGAGCAGTTCTTC.

The chain uses TRBV12-5 and TRBJ2-3, with 11 bases that match TRBD2. Germline lookup yields CDR1 LGHNT and CDR2 FRNRAP. Trimming took 3 bases from V and 2 from J; bases not matched to a gene: 4. The CDR3 is 16 amino acids. CDR3 sequence: CASGFLAGGHTDTQYF. The CDR3 DNA is TGTGCTAGTGGTTTCCTAGCGGGAGGACACACAGATACGCAGTATTTT.

The rearrangement uses TRBV7-9 and TRBJ2-1; maybe TRBD1 (6 bases). V was trimmed by 4 bases and J by 7 bases, leaving 14 bases between them. In germline, CDR1 is SEHNR, CDR2 FQNEAQ (reference sequence). The CDR3 runs 14 residues. The CDR3 sequence: CASSSDTRGNEQFF. As DNA, the CDR3 is TGTGCCAGCAGCTCCGACACTAGGGGGAATGAGCAGTTCTTC.

CDR3 region: CASSQDLQGCQPQHF. CDR3 sequence (DNA): TGTGCCAGCAGCCAAGATTTGCAGGGTTGTCAGCCCCAGCATTTT. The genes are TRBV4-2 and TRBJ1-5, with D perhaps matching TRBD1 (5 bases). Deletions cut 0 bases from V and 6 bases from J, with 12 bases between. This CDR3 is 15 amino acids long. CDR1 LGHNA and CDR2 YNFKEQ come from the germline V gene.

CDR3 in DNA: TGTGCCAGCAGCTTAGCACAGGGATTACACTCCTACGAGCAGTACTTC. Translated: CASSLAQGLHSYEQYF. This chain links TRBV7-9 with TRBJ2-7; D perhaps matches TRBD1 (6 bases). Trimming pared 0 bases from V and 0 bases from J, leaving 12 bases between. Germline CDR1 reads SEHNR; CDR2 reads FQNEAQ (reference sequence). The CDR3 runs 16 residues.

V is TRBV9 and J is TRBJ2-3, with 11 bases fitting TRBD2. V lost 4 bases to trimming and J lost 0 bases; unmatched junction nucleotides: 7. CDR1 SGDLS and CDR2 YYNGEE come from the germline V gene. The CDR3 totals 17 residues. CDR3 sequence reads: CASSQPTSGKSTDTQYF. CDR3 nucleotide sequence: TGTGCCAGCAGCCAACCGACTAGCGGGAAAAGCACAGATACGCAGTATTTT.

V gene TRBV4-3 combines with J gene TRBJ2-5; D is ambiguous. CDR3 size: 14 residues. The V gene's germline CDR1 is LGHNA and CDR2 YSLEER. Trimming removed 0 bases at V and 5 bases at J, with 10 bases between. CDR3 region: CASSQDTGWETQYF. Written as DNA, the CDR3 is TGCGCCAGCAGCCAAGATACGGGTTGGGAGACCCAGTACTTC.

The rearrangement uses TRBV7-9 and TRBJ2-3; 9 nucleotides align to TRBD2. After removal of 5 bases from V and 4 bases from J, the junction contained 19 bases not matched to a gene. The CDR3 loop spans 19 amino acids. Germline V lookup: CDR1 SEHNR, CDR2 FQNEAQ (reference sequence). CDR3 residues: CASSQPNPGGGRAADTQYF. CDR3 DNA: TGTGCCAGCAGCCAGCCAAACCCGGGTGGCGGGAGGGCCGCAGATACGCAGTATTTT.

The chain joins TRBV30 to TRBJ2-7; a weak D match, TRBD2 (7 bases). There are 13 residues in the CDR3. CDR1 and CDR2 from the germline V gene are GTSNPN and SVGIG (reference sequence). The CDR3: CARGGASSYEQYF. The CDR3 DNA follows: TGTGCGAGGGGGGGGGCGAGCTCCTACGAGCAGTACTTC.

This clone was counted only a few times. The J gene is TRBJ2-7, the V gene TRBV6-1; 7 nucleotides agree with TRBD1. J was trimmed by 4 bases and V by 6 bases; bases with no gene match: 12. Looked up from germline, CDR1 is MNHNS and CDR2 is SASEGT. The CDR3 is made up of 15 amino acids. This chain's CDR3 is CASSQARDSTYEQYF. In DNA, the CDR3 is TGTGCCAGCAGCCAGGCCCGGGACAGTACTTACGAGCAGTACTTC.

The chain carries TRBV7-2 and TRBJ2-7, with 9 bases identical to TRBD2. The CDR3 consists of 16 residues. Germline values: CDR1 SGHTA, CDR2 FQGNSA. The V segment lost 2 bases and the J segment 7 bases; nucleotides outside the gene matches: 12. In DNA form, the CDR3 reads TGTGCCAGCAGCTTATCTTGTGAGCGGGAGGCTGGGGAGCAGTACTTC. Amino acid sequence: CASSLSCEREAGEQYF.

CDR3 protein: CAISESKTSGNTDTQYF. CDR3 nucleotides: TGTGCCATCAGTGAGTCGAAGACTAGCGGTAACACAGATACGCAGTATTTT. The V call is TRBV10-3, the J call TRBJ2-3, with TRBD2 matching 9 bases. V gave up 0 bases and J gave up 2 bases; unmatched junction bases: 6. The CDR3 length is 17 residues. Germline lookup yields CDR1 ENHRY and CDR2 SYGVKD.

The chain joins TRBV7-9 to TRBJ2-7; D is undetermined. Germline CDR1 is SEHNR and CDR2 is FQNEAQ (reference sequence). The CDR3 consists of 13 residues. V gave up 1 base and J gave up 5 bases, with 9 bases separating them. The CDR3 is CASSLGTRNEQYF. Written as DNA, the CDR3 is TGTGCCAGCAGCTTAGGTACGAGGAACGAGCAGTACTTC.

The chain has TRBV27 and TRBJ1-2, with TRBD1 matching 8 bases. V shed 2 bases, J shed 4 bases, and the junction held 3 bases outside the gene matches. The CDR3 covers 14 residues. The germline V gene has CDR1 MNHEY and CDR2 SMNVEV (reference sequence). CDR3 residues: CASSLQGAGYGYTF. In DNA form, the CDR3 reads TGTGCCAGCAGTTTACAGGGGGCAGGCTATGGCTACACCTTC.

The chain joins TRBV2 to TRBJ2-7; weak D call: TRBD1 (6 bases). The V end was cut by 7 bases, the J end by 7 bases, with 29 bases between. The V gene's germline CDR1 is SNHLY and CDR2 FYNNEI. The length of the CDR3 is 17 residues. In DNA, the CDR3 is TGTGCCAGCATAGCCCGAAAGGCCCCGGCGACAGGAGGTGAGCAGTACTTC. It translates to CASIARKAPATGGEQYF.

The chain has TRBV4-2 and TRBJ2-1, with 12 bases identical to TRBD2. Germline assignment: CDR1 LGHNA and CDR2 YNFKEQ. With V trimmed by 10 bases and J by 9 bases, 16 bases remained unmatched. The CDR3 consists of 16 residues. CDR3 DNA: TGTGCCACCGGGACTAGCGGGTTTTCGCTTGGGAGTGAGCAGTTCTTC. Translation gives CATGTSGFSLGSEQFF.

In nucleotides, the CDR3 is TGTGCCAGCAGCGTGTCGATGAGCGGGAGGGGCACAGATACGCAGTATTTT. Its protein product is CASSVSMSGRGTDTQYF. The chain recombines TRBV5-4 with TRBJ2-3; 10 bases align to TRBD2. This CDR3 has 17 amino acids. The germline gives CDR1 SGHNT, CDR2 YYREEE (reference sequence). V trimming: 4 bases; J trimming: 1 base; junction bases outside the gene matches: 9. Supplemented by reference TRBV5-4 and TRBJ2-3, the full variable domain reads ETGVTQSPTHLIKTRGQQVTLRCSSQSGHNTVSWYQQALGQGPQFIFQYYREEENGRGNFPPRFSGLQFPNYSSELNVNALELDDSALYLCASSVSMSGRGTDTQYFGPGTRLTVL.

This chain links TRBV15 with TRBJ1-5, with 8 bases aligning to TRBD1. CDR1 is LNHNV, CDR2 YYDKDF, per germline (reference sequence). V was clipped by 5 bases and J by 5 bases; unmatched bases: 11. The CDR3 is 16 amino acids. CDR3 coding DNA: TGTGCCACCAGCGCCGGACAGGGTCTTGAGGATCAGCCCCAGCATTTT. Its translation: CATSAGQGLEDQPQHF. The variable domain in full, with the rest retrieved from reference TRBV15 and TRBJ1-5, is DAMVIQNPRYQVTQFGKPVTLSCSQTLNHNVMYWYQQKSSQAPKLLFHYYDKDFNNEADTPDNFQSRRPNTSFCFLDIRSPGLGDTAMYLCATSAGQGLEDQPQHFGDGTRLSIL.

This clone occurred a few times. V gene TRBV4-1 combines with J gene TRBJ2-1; D gene unclear. Germline lookup yields CDR1 MGHRA and CDR2 YSYEKL. CDR3 length: 14 residues. V was shortened by 0 bases and J by 6 bases, with 9 bases between the two germline ends. DNA of the CDR3: TGCGCCAGCAGCCAAGAATTCAGTCCCAATGAGCAGTTCTTC. Amino acids: CASSQEFSPNEQFF.